What follows are 12 T cell receptor beta chains derived from one specimen sequenced in a study of blood T cell repertoires in COVID-19. Profiling relied on immunoSEQ multiplex PCR, and the TCRdb table lists in-frame clones only, not all of them. The sample has roughly 320,000 clones, 80% to 90% seen once. The material sequenced was peripheral blood. All receptors derive from a woman between 45 and 60 years old with COVID-19, enrolled during active disease.

The chain couples TRBV7-9 to TRBJ1-1, with a possible D match to TRBD1 (6 bases). The CDR3 spans 13 residues. V was cut by 4 bases and J by 4 bases, with 10 bases left in between. Germline CDR1 SEHNR, CDR2 FQNEAQ (reference sequence). CDR3 nucleotides: TGTGCCAGCAGCTCAACAGGGATCACTGAAGCTTTCTTT. Its protein product is CASSSTGITEAFF.

This chain links TRBV6-1 with TRBJ2-5; weak D call: TRBD2 (6 bases). The CDR3 runs to 15 residues. Germline CDR1 reads MNHNS; CDR2 reads SASEGT. Trimming cost V 1 base and J 5 bases, with 14 bases left between them. The CDR3 spells CASSEEGGSGETQYF. The CDR3 region has the DNA TGTGCCAGCAGTGAAGAGGGAGGTTCCGGGGAGACCCAGTACTTC.

The rearrangement uses TRBV6-5 and TRBJ2-1; 10 bases map to TRBD2. From germline, CDR1 is MNHEY and CDR2 SVGAGI. V lost 8 bases to trimming and J lost 2 bases; unmatched junction nucleotides: 6. CDR3 length: 15 amino acids. CDR3 bases: TGTGCCAGCGGCAGAAGCGGGAGGGCCTACAATGAGCAGTTCTTC. Translating gives CASGRSGRAYNEQFF.

The chain employs TRBV18 and TRBJ2-1, with TRBD2 matching over 11 bases. The trim removed 5 bases at V and 4 bases at J, leaving 22 bases unmatched. The CDR3 is 21 amino acids. CDR1 and CDR2 (germline): KGHSH, LQKENI. Here the CDR3 DNA reads TGTGCCAGCTCAAAACAGGGGGCCGTCTTAGCGGGAGGGCCGAGATACAATGAGCAGTTCTTC. Translating gives CASSKQGAVLAGGPRYNEQFF.

V and J are TRBV25-1 and TRBJ2-2, with a weak D call TRBD1 (6 bases). Germline V lookup: CDR1 MGHDK, CDR2 SYGVNS. Trimming pared 3 bases from V and 3 bases from J, leaving 14 bases between. CDR3 length equals 16 residues. In DNA, the CDR3 is TGTGCCAGCAGTGAGCAGGGGTTTTGGGACACCGGGGAGCTGTTTTTT. Translation: CASSEQGFWDTGELFF. Complete variable domain (other parts from reference TRBV25-1 and TRBJ2-2): EADIYQTPRYLVIGTGKKITLECSQTMGHDKMYWYQQDPGMELHLIHYSYGVNSTEKGDLSSESTVSRIRTEHFPLTLESARPSHTSQYLCASSEQGFWDTGELFFGEGSRLTVL.

V and J are TRBV5-1 and TRBJ2-2, with D tentatively TRBD1 (6 bases). Germline V gene data show CDR1 as SGHRS and CDR2 as YFSETQ. The V gene lost 7 bases and the J gene lost 4 bases, with 17 bases spanning the gap. CDR3 length: 15 residues. The CDR3 region has the DNA TGCGCCAGCGGTAACCAGGGGTCGGGCACCGGGGAGCTGTTTTTT. It translates to CASGNQGSGTGELFF.

The V and J genes are TRBV24-1 and TRBJ1-2; D gene uncertain. Germline V gene sequence: CDR1 KGHDR, CDR2 SFDVKD. The CDR3 spans 14 residues. Trimming removed 4 bases from V and 8 bases from J, with 16 bases in between. The CDR3 nucleotides are TGTGCCACCAGTGACCGAGGTAGCGAGCGCGGCTACACCTTC. Translating it yields CATSDRGSERGYTF.

The chain joins TRBV19 to TRBJ2-1, with no clear D. Germline V gene data show CDR1 as LNHDA and CDR2 as SQIVND (reference sequence). The CDR3 runs 13 residues. V was pared by 1 base and J by 8 bases, with 9 bases between. The CDR3 is CASSIGLWYEQFF. The DNA of the CDR3 is TGTGCCAGTAGTATAGGGCTTTGGTATGAGCAGTTCTTC.

This chain joins TRBV6-5 and TRBJ1-1; 9 bases match TRBD1. With V trimmed by 6 bases and J by 3 bases, 2 bases remained unmatched. There are 13 residues in the CDR3. Germline CDR1 and CDR2: MNHEY and SVGAGI. CDR3 residues: CASRDRGYTEAFF. The CDR3, as DNA: TGTGCCAGCAGAGACAGGGGGTACACTGAAGCTTTCTTT.

The V and J genes are TRBV6-4 and TRBJ1-2; 7 bases agree with TRBD1. This CDR3 contains 12 residues. Looked up from germline, CDR1 is MRHNA and CDR2 is SNTAGT. The V and J ends lost 8 bases and 8 bases, in that order; junction bases with no gene match: 8. The CDR3 sequence is CASQQGPLGYTF. The CDR3 coding sequence is TGTGCCAGCCAACAGGGGCCCCTCGGCTACACCTTC.

This chain links TRBV2 with TRBJ1-1; tentatively, D is TRBD1 (5 bases). V lost 7 bases and J lost 2, with 14 bases in between. CDR3 size: 14 residues. Germline V lookup: CDR1 SNHLY, CDR2 FYNNEI. This CDR3 is CASTGGDRNTEAFF. CDR3 sequence (DNA): TGTGCCAGCACGGGGGGAGACCGAAACACTGAAGCTTTCTTT.

This clone was observed a few times. This rearrangement joins TRBV11-1 to TRBJ2-1; possibly TRBD2 for D (5 bases). CDR3 length: 13 amino acids. V lost 3 bases and J lost 8, with 11 bases in between. Germline CDR1 is SGHAT and CDR2 is FQDESV (reference sequence). The CDR3 DNA reads TGTGCCAGCAGCTTTAGTGGGCGGGATGAGCAGTTCTTC. Encoded protein: CASSFSGRDEQFF.